These 20 T cell receptor beta chains were sequenced from one sample in a study of shared clonotypes between healthy human individuals (dated by TCRdb to the early 2020s). CD8 naive samples were CD45RO-negative cells positively selected for CCR7, giving a CD45RA+CCR7+ population that excluded TemRA cells. Libraries were built with the immunoSEQ multiplex PCR assay. TCRdb's version of the immuneACCESS table is confined to in-frame rearrangements and falls short of the full clone set. An unresolved V gene accounts for under half of the shortfall where checked; the remainder is of unknown origin. Counted in this sample were 750,000 to 1,000,000 clones; 85% to 95% of them appeared once. 24% of the sample rests with the top ten. Material: naive CD8+ T cells sorted from blood. The cell subset or site label on this specimen signifies: CD45RA+CCR7+. The source of these receptors is a man aged 25 to 40 in good health.

The J gene is TRBJ2-1, the V gene TRBV7-6; 9 bases agree with TRBD1. Germline V gives CDR1 SGHVS, CDR2 FNYEAQ. Losses at the gene ends were 6 bases for V and 4 bases for J; bases not matched to a gene: 7. This CDR3 has 15 residues. This CDR3 is CASRPTGGSYNEQFF. The DNA of the CDR3 is TGTGCCAGCAGGCCTACAGGGGGCTCTTACAATGAGCAGTTCTTC.

The V and J genes are TRBV5-4 and TRBJ2-1, with TRBD1 matching 7 bases. The CDR3 has 15 residues. V shed 3 bases, J shed 3 bases, and the junction held 6 bases outside the gene matches. CDR1 and CDR2 (germline): SGHNT, YYREEE (reference sequence). This chain's CDR3 is CASSSPGQNYNEQFF. The DNA for the CDR3 is TGTGCCAGCAGCTCCCCGGGACAGAACTACAATGAGCAGTTCTTC.

This chain connects TRBV7-9 to TRBJ2-1; 10 bases align to TRBD2. The length of the CDR3 is 15 residues. The V gene end was trimmed by 4 bases and the J gene end by 8 bases; junction bases not matched to a gene: 8. Germline values: CDR1 SEHNR, CDR2 FQNEAQ (reference sequence). Written as DNA, the CDR3 is TGTGCCAGCAGCTCAGCCCCGGGACTAGCGTATGAGCAGTTCTTC. This encodes CASSSAPGLAYEQFF.

The rearrangement uses TRBV15 and TRBJ2-4, with 11 bases that match TRBD2. The CDR3 has 14 amino acids. The germline V gene encodes CDR1 LNHNV and CDR2 YYDKDF (reference sequence). Trimming at V came to 5 bases and at J to 5 bases, leaving 2 bases not matched to a gene. Written as DNA, the CDR3 is TGTGCCACCAGCGATAGCGGGGGGGAAAACATTCAGTACTTC. Protein sequence: CATSDSGGENIQYF.

This chain connects TRBV7-8 to TRBJ2-7; TRBD1 matches at 8 bases. The CDR3 extends over 14 amino acids. The V gene's germline CDR1 is SGHVS and CDR2 FQNEAQ. The V gene end was trimmed by 3 bases and the J gene end by 3 bases; junction bases not matched to a gene: 4. The CDR3 nucleotides read TGTGCCAGCAGCTTGATAGACAGGGGCTACGAGCAGTACTTC. Amino acid sequence: CASSLIDRGYEQYF.

This clone occurred once. The sample carries other DNA sequences with the same CDR3. The chain recombines TRBV5-4 with TRBJ2-7, with 9 bases identical to TRBD2. The CDR3 extends over 13 amino acids. With 2 bases clipped from V and 3 bases from J, the junction kept 0 bases outside the gene matches. Germline values: CDR1 SGHNT, CDR2 YYREEE (reference sequence). The CDR3: CASSFSGSYEQYF. The CDR3 coding sequence is TGTGCCAGCAGCTTTAGCGGGAGCTACGAGCAGTACTTC.

The chain links TRBV4-1 to TRBJ1-2, with D tentatively TRBD1 (6 bases). The CDR3 is 13 amino acids. Trimming took 1 base from V and 7 from J, leaving 10 bases between them. Germline CDR1 reads MGHRA; CDR2 reads YSYEKL. The CDR3 nucleotides are TGCGCCAGCAGCCAAGCTAGGACAGTTGGCTACACCTTC. Translating gives CASSQARTVGYTF.

The V call is TRBV15, the J call TRBJ1-1; tentative D call: TRBD1 (6 bases). Trimming removed 8 bases from V and 6 bases from J, with 22 bases in between. The CDR3 is 15 amino acids. In germline, CDR1 is LNHNV, CDR2 YYDKDF (reference sequence). CDR3 protein: CATALRTGRGAEAFF. CDR3 DNA: TGTGCCACCGCGCTAAGAACAGGGAGGGGCGCTGAAGCTTTCTTT.

V gene TRBV6-5 combines with J gene TRBJ2-7, with a tentative D call TRBD1 (5 bases). The CDR3 totals 14 residues. CDR1 and CDR2 from the germline V gene are MNHEY and SVGAGI. Trimming took 6 bases from V and 6 from J, leaving 18 bases between them. CDR3 sequence reads: CASSHQGVASEQYF. CDR3 coding DNA: TGTGCCAGCAGCCACCAGGGCGTGGCTAGCGAGCAGTACTTC.

J is TRBJ2-7 and V is TRBV4-1, with D perhaps given as TRBD1 or TRBD2 (5 bases each). V lost 1 base to trimming and J lost 2 bases, with 15 bases between them. Germline lookup yields CDR1 MGHRA and CDR2 YSYEKL. The CDR3 has 16 amino acids. The chain's CDR3 is CASSQAGTGKAYEQYF. The CDR3 region has the DNA TGCGCCAGCAGCCAAGCCGGGACGGGGAAAGCCTACGAGCAGTACTTC.

The V call is TRBV6-5, the J call TRBJ2-7; D ambiguous. The CDR3 runs 15 residues. Germline V gene lookup returns CDR1 MNHEY and CDR2 SVGAGI. V lost 6 bases, J lost 5 bases, and 20 bases lay in between. The CDR3 DNA reads as TGTGCCAGCAGAACCCGACGTGGGGTGAAGAACGAGCAGTACTTC. It yields the protein CASRTRRGVKNEQYF.

This chain connects TRBV10-2 to TRBJ2-7; D gene unclear. Per germline, CDR1 WSHSY and CDR2 SAAADI. The CDR3 length is 11 residues. V was clipped by 0 bases and J by 7 bases, with 4 bases between them. The CDR3 loop reads CASSESMEQYF. The CDR3 DNA reads TGCGCCAGCAGTGAGTCGATGGAGCAGTACTTC.

CDR3 nucleotide sequence: TGTGCAAGTCCCTCACCACGGGAGGGCGGTTGCAATGAGCAGTTCTTC. As protein: CASPSPREGGCNEQFF. The rearrangement uses TRBV12-2 and TRBJ2-1; TRBD2 is the table's D call, not checked against the DNA. TRBV12-2 is listed as a pseudogene. This CDR3 comprises 16 residues.

In this sample, this clone turned up once. CDR3 loop: CASSDSGSRELFF. The CDR3 coding sequence is TGTGCCAGCAGTGACTCGGGATCGCGGGAGCTGTTTTTT. The chain couples TRBV6-4 to TRBJ2-2; D call uncertain. This CDR3 has 13 amino acids. Trimming left V 0 bases short and J 9 bases short, with 8 bases between. Germline values: CDR1 MRHNA, CDR2 SNTAGT.

The gene calls are TRBV28 and TRBJ2-5, with 10 bases that match TRBD2. Germline CDR1 is MDHEN and CDR2 is SYDVKM. This CDR3 contains 15 residues. The V segment lost 2 bases and the J segment 5 bases; nucleotides outside the gene matches: 5. The CDR3 loop is CASSLLAGDMETQYF. The CDR3 DNA reads TGTGCCAGCAGTTTACTAGCGGGAGACATGGAGACCCAGTACTTC.

The chain is built from TRBV19 and TRBJ2-2; TRBD1 matches 10 bases. The V segment lost 6 bases and the J segment 4 bases; nucleotides outside the gene matches: 5. CDR1 and CDR2 from the germline V gene are LNHDA and SQIVND (reference sequence). This CDR3 is built from 15 residues. In nucleotides, the CDR3 is TGTGCCAGTAGCCTCCGGACAGGGGGCACCGGGGAGCTGTTTTTT. Translated, it gives CASSLRTGGTGELFF.

This clone was seen once. The chain is built from TRBV27 and TRBJ2-1; 8 nucleotides agree with TRBD2. Trimming at V came to 6 bases and at J to 4 bases, leaving 8 bases not matched to a gene. Germline CDR1 is MNHEY and CDR2 is SMNVEV (reference sequence). The CDR3 is 15 amino acids. This CDR3 is CASSELAAPYNEQFF. The CDR3 DNA sequence: TGTGCCAGCAGCGAACTAGCGGCACCATACAATGAGCAGTTCTTC.

V gene TRBV7-3 combines with J gene TRBJ2-7; D uncertain. Germline V lookup: CDR1 SGHTA, CDR2 FQGTGA. The CDR3 contains 13 residues. V was cut by 5 bases and J by 7 bases, with 15 bases left in between. As DNA, the CDR3 is TGTGCCAGCAGCACTGACGGACGTCTGGAGCAGTACTTC. Translating it yields CASSTDGRLEQYF.

A note on this clone: The sample holds other DNA sequences that translate to the same CDR3. The chain combines TRBV9 with TRBJ2-7, with a possible D match to TRBD1 (6 bases). Germline lookup yields CDR1 SGDLS and CDR2 YYNGEE. CDR3 length: 12 residues. The V gene lost 0 bases and the J gene lost 7 bases, with 8 bases spanning the gap. The CDR3 DNA sequence: TGTGCCAGCAGCGTAGGGCAGGGGGAGCAGTACTTC. Protein: CASSVGQGEQYF.

The rearrangement links TRBV2 to TRBJ2-5, with D unresolved. The V gene's germline CDR1 is SNHLY and CDR2 FYNNEI. The CDR3 extends over 16 amino acids. The V gene lost 0 bases and the J gene lost 3 bases, with 14 bases spanning the gap. As DNA, the CDR3 is TGTGCCAGCAGTGAAGCGCCTGGTGTGTCGAAAGAGACCCAGTACTTC. It is translated as CASSEAPGVSKETQYF. Combining the CDR3 with reference TRBV2 and TRBJ2-5 gives the whole variable domain EPEVTQTPSHQVTQMGQEVILRCVPISNHLYFYWYRQILGQKVEFLVSFYNNEISEKSEIFDDQFSVERPDGSNFTLKIRSTKLEDSAMYFCASSEAPGVSKETQYFGPGTRLLVL.